A single sample gave rise to the 8 T cell receptor beta chains below, sequenced in a study of T cell repertoires in cytomegalovirus infection. TCRdb passed the reads through MiXCR, listing each CDR3 protein once. The data hold about 830,000 distinct CDR3 sequences, with about 30% observed a single time. Antigens for these TCRs are unknown. Sequenced here: cultured CD8+ T cells from PBMCs, sampled from culture after CMV antigen stimulation. The receptors originated from a human donor in good health (CMV status not recorded). Some clones in this sample may be carry-over from other donors' samples.

This clonotype was observed at least ten times. CDR3 in DNA: TGTGCCAGCAGCTTAGGGGGGACCCATTTGGAGCAGTACTTC. Amino acids: CASSLGGTHLEQYF. The rearrangement links TRBV7-6 to TRBJ2-7, with D possibly being TRBD1 or TRBD2 (5 bases each). Germline CDR1 SGHVS, CDR2 FNYEAQ. This CDR3 spans 14 amino acids. The V end was cut by 1 base, the J end by 7 bases, with 14 bases between.

This clonotype turned up a few times. For the CDR3, the DNA is TGTGCCACCCTAGGGGGGGATGGGGTGAACACTGAAGCTTTCTTT. Amino acids: CATLGGDGVNTEAFF. The chain links TRBV10-3 to TRBJ1-1; tentatively, D is TRBD1 (6 bases). Germline-derived CDR1 and CDR2 are ENHRY and SYGVKD. Trimming took 10 bases from V and 0 from J, leaving 18 bases between them. This CDR3 spans 15 amino acids.

This clonotype has only a few counts. The chain uses TRBV27 and TRBJ2-2; 10 bases are a match to TRBD2. V lost 6 bases and J lost 0; bases outside the gene matches: 10. The CDR3 covers 18 residues. CDR1 and CDR2 (germline): MNHEY, SMNVEV (reference sequence). This CDR3 is CASSLSMGLATNTGELFF. The DNA of the CDR3 is TGTGCCAGCAGCCTATCGATGGGACTAGCGACGAACACCGGGGAGCTGTTTTTT.

This clonotype was observed a handful of times. This sequence joins TRBV20-1 and TRBJ2-3; no firm D call. The germline gives CDR1 DFQATT, CDR2 SNEGSKA (reference sequence). This CDR3 is 13 amino acids long. The V end was cut by 5 bases, the J end by 3 bases, with 12 bases between. CDR3 loop: CSAAPEWTDTQYF. The CDR3 coding sequence is TGCAGTGCTGCCCCTGAGTGGACAGATACGCAGTATTTT.

This clonotype was counted only a few times. The chain carries TRBV5-1 and TRBJ1-2, with a weak D call TRBD1 (6 bases). The CDR3 runs 18 residues. From germline, CDR1 is SGHRS and CDR2 YFSETQ. The germline V and J ends were trimmed by 2 bases and 1 base, with 21 bases remaining between them. The CDR3 loop reads CASSFAQGQSSYNYGYTF. CDR3 bases: TGCGCCAGCAGCTTCGCCCAAGGACAGTCCTCTTATAACTATGGCTACACCTTC.

This clonotype has only a few counts. The chain links TRBV19 to TRBJ1-1; 8 bases fit TRBD1. J lost 1 base, V lost 4 bases, and 11 bases had no gene match. The germline CDR1 and CDR2 sequences are LNHDA and SQIVND (reference sequence). CDR3 length equals 17 residues. The CDR3 bases are TGTGCCAGTAGTAAGGGTCTGAGACAGGGGCCGAACACTGAAGCTTTCTTT. Translating gives CASSKGLRQGPNTEAFF.

This clonotype was found a few times. The chain uses TRBV14 and TRBJ2-3; TRBD2 aligns across 10 bases. V gave up 4 bases and J gave up 4 bases; unmatched junction bases: 14. This CDR3 contains 18 residues. Germline V CDR1 and CDR2: SGHDN, FVKESK. Here the CDR3 DNA reads TGTGCCAGCAGCCTCCTAGCGGGGGTGCCCCCGACCCCAGATACGCAGTATTTT. It translates to CASSLLAGVPPTPDTQYF.

As concerns this clonotype: Relative to the germline gene, one junction end is altered; a read error may explain this. The chain has TRBV27 and TRBJ2-1; possibly TRBD1 for D (6 bases). CDR3 length: 18 amino acids. The germline V gene has CDR1 MNHEY and CDR2 SMNVEV (reference sequence). Here the CDR3 reads CVSSFHREWDSSYNEQFF. The CDR3 DNA follows: TGTGTCAGCAGTTTTCACAGGGAGTGGGATAGCTCCTACAATGAGCAGTTCTTC.